This TCR beta chain was sequenced in a study of shared clonotypes between healthy human individuals. This CDR3 has 14 residues. CDR1 SGDLS and CDR2 YYNGEE come from the germline V gene. Germline trimming cut 6 bases from V and 7 bases from J; bases unmatched to any gene: 10. This clone was seen more than once but under ten times. The repertoire was sequenced with immunoSEQ multiplex PCR; TCRdb's copy has only in-frame clones and lacks some. This repertoire shows around 480,000 clones, around 79% found once; its top ten account for roughly an eighth. This chain uses TRBV9 with TRBJ1-2, with 9 bases fitting TRBD1. Sequencing used PBMCs. This clonotype was obtained from a middle-aged woman in good health. Some clones in this sample may be carry-over from other donors' samples. CDR3 sequence: CASTDDRGFGGYTF. CDR3 nucleotide sequence: TGTGCCAGCACGGACGACAGGGGGTTCGGTGGCTACACCTTC.